The clone carrying this T cell receptor (beta chain) occurred once. Its antigen is currently unknown. The record originates from a study of T cell responses to AZD1222 COVID-19 vaccine. General observations from the study: Only a handful of AZD1222 recipients, six or seven in all, had baseline seropositivity. The donor cohort was predominantly white British with a female majority, and clonal diversity may have been underestimated.

Samples with a second dose at about 4 or about 12 weeks were pooled together. Clones were sequenced by immunoSEQ multiplex PCR, and TCRdb holds only the in-frame ones, with some missing. The table lists just over 15,000 clones, about 87% of them singletons. Germline values: CDR1 MNHEY, CDR2 SVGAGI. This CDR3 spans 15 amino acids. With 5 bases removed from V and 4 bases from J, the gap between germline ends came to 17 bases. The sequencing used peripheral blood, collected 28 days after the second AZD1222 dose. The chain couples TRBV6-5 to TRBJ1-2, with a possible D match to TRBD1 (5 bases). The sequence was collected from an adult who received the AZD1222 COVID-19 vaccine. The CDR3 reads CASSPVQGLLYGYTF. The CDR3 bases are TGTGCCAGCAGTCCGGTTCAGGGACTGCTCTATGGCTACACCTTC.